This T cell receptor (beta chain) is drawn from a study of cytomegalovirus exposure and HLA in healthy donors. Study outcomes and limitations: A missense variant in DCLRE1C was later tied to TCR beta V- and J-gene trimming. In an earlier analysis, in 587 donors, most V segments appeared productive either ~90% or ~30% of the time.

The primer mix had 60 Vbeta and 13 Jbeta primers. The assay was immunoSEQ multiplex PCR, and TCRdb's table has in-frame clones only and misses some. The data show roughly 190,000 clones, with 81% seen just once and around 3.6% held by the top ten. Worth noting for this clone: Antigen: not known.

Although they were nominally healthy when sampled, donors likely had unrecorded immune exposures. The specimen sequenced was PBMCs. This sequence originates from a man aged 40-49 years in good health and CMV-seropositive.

The CDR3 DNA reads as TGTGCCAGCAGTGGCAGGGGACCCGGGGAGCTGTTTTTT. Its protein product is CASSGRGPGELFF. This chain joins TRBV6-1 and TRBJ2-2; the D gene is possibly TRBD1 (6 bases). V lost 4 bases and J lost 6, with 9 bases in between. The length of the CDR3 is 13 residues. The germline CDR1 and CDR2 sequences are MNHNS and SASEGT.